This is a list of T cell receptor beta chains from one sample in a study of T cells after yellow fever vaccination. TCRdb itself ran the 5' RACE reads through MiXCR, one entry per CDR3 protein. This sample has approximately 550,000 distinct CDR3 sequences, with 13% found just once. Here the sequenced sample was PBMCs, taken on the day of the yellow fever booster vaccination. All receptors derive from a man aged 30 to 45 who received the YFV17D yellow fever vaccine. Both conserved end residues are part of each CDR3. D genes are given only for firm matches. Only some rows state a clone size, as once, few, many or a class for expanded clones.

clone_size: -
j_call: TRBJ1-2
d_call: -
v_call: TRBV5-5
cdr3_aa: CASSLSGGGAYGYTF
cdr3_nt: TGTGCCAGCAGCTTGTCGGGCGGAGGTGCATATGGCTACACCTTC

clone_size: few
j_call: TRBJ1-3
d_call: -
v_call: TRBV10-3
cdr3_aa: CAIKSGAGNTIYF
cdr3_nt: TGTGCCATCAAGTCGGGAGCCGGAAACACCATATATTTT

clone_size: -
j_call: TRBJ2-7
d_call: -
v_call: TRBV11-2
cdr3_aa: CASLRDVSSYEQYF
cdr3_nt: TGTGCCAGCTTAAGGGACGTTAGCTCCTACGAGCAGTACTTC

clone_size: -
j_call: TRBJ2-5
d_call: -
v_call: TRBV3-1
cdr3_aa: CASSQDMKTQYF
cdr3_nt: TGTGCCAGCAGCCAAGATATGAAGACCCAGTACTTC

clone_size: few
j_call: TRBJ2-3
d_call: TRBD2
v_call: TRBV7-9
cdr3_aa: CASSKASGRADTQYF
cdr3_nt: TGTGCCAGCAGCAAAGCTAGCGGGAGGGCCGATACGCAGTATTTT

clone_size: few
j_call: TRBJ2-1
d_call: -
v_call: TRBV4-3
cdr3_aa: CASSTERSYNEQFF
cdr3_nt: TGCGCCAGCAGCACCGAGCGGTCCTACAATGAGCAGTTCTTC

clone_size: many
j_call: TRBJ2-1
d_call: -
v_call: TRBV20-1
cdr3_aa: CSAPWVPPNNEQFF
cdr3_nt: TGCAGTGCCCCCTGGGTACCCCCTAACAATGAGCAGTTCTTC

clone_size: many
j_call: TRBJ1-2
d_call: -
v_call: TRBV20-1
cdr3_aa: CSARESGTIGYTF
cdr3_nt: TGCAGTGCTAGAGAATCGGGGACAATTGGCTACACCTTC

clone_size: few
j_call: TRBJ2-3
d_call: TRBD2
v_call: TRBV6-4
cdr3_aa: CASSTRQLAGELGGTDTQYF
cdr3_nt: TGTGCCAGCAGCACACGACAACTAGCGGGAGAGCTAGGAGGCACAGATACGCAGTATTTT

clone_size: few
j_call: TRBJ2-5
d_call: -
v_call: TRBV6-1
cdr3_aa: CASSQDRLKVRYF
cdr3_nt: TGTGCCAGCAGTCAAGACAGGCTTAAAGTGCGGTACTTC

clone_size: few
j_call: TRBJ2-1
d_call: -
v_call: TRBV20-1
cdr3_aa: CSASRDWLNNEQFF
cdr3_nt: TGCAGTGCTAGTAGGGACTGGCTGAACAATGAGCAGTTCTTC

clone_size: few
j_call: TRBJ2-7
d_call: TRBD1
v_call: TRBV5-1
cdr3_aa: CASGATDRGVREQYF
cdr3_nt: TGCGCCAGCGGGGCAACGGACAGGGGGGTACGCGAGCAGTACTTC

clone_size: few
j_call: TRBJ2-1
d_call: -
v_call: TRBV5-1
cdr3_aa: CASSQEARKYSSYNEQFF
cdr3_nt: TGCGCCAGCAGCCAGGAGGCGCGGAAGTACAGCTCCTACAATGAGCAGTTCTTC

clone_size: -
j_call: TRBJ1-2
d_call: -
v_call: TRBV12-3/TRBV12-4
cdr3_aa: CASSPDIFYGYTF
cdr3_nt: TGTGCCAGCAGTCCAGACATCTTCTATGGCTACACCTTC

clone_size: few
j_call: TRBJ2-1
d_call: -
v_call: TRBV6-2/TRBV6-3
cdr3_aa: CASREISYNEQFF
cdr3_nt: TGTGCCAGCAGGGAGATCTCCTACAATGAGCAGTTCTTC

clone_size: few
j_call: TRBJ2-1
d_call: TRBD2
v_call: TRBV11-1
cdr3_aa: CASSLGRLREGSYNEQFF
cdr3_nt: TGTGCCAGCAGCTTAGGGCGTTTGCGGGAGGGCTCCTACAATGAGCAGTTCTTC

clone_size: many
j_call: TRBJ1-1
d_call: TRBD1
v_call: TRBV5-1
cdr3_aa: CASSVTQGASTEAFF
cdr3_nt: TGCGCCAGCAGCGTTACCCAGGGGGCGTCGACTGAAGCTTTCTTT

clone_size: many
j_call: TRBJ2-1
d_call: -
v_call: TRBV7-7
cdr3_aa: CASSPGLSYNEQFF
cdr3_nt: TGTGCTAGCAGCCCGGGACTTTCCTACAATGAGCAGTTCTTC

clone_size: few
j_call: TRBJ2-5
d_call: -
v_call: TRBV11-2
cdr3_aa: CASSSRTQYF
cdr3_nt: TGTGCCAGCAGCTCCCGTACCCAGTACTTC

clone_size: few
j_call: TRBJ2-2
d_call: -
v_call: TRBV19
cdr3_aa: CASSIRENTGELFF
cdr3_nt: TGTGCCAGTAGTATTAGGGAAAACACCGGGGAGCTGTTTTTT

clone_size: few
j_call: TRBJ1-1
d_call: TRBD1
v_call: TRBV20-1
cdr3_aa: CSARPGQTNTEAFF
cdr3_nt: TGCAGTGCTAGGCCGGGACAGACTAACACTGAAGCTTTCTTT

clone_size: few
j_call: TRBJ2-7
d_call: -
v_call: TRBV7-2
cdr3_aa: CASSLEPGRGKYEQYF
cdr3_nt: TGTGCCAGCAGCTTAGAACCCGGGAGAGGCAAATACGAGCAGTACTTC

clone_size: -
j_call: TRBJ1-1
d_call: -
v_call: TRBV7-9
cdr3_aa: CASSFGAVQPEAFF
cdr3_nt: TGTGCCAGCAGCTTTGGAGCAGTCCAACCTGAAGCTTTCTTT

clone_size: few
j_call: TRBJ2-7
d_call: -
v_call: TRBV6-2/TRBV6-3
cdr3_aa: CASSRAGLPTQYF
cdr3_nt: TGTGCCAGCAGTCGGGCAGGGTTGCCTACGCAGTACTTC

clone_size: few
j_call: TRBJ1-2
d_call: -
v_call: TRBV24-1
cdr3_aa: CATSDSLAGVYGYTF
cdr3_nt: TGTGCCACCAGTGATTCCCTGGCAGGGGTGTATGGCTACACCTTC

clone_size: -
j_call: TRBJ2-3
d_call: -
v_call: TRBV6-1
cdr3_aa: CASGASSTDTQYF
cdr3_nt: TGTGCCAGCGGTGCCAGCTCCACAGATACGCAGTATTTT

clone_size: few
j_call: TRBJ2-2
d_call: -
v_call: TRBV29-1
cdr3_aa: CSGVVDPKGGELFF
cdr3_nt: TGCAGCGGTGTGGTGGACCCAAAGGGCGGGGAGCTGTTTTTT

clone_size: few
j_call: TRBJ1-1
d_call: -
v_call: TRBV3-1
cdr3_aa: CASSQDWRGTEAFF
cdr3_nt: TGTGCCAGCAGCCAAGACTGGAGGGGCACTGAAGCTTTCTTT

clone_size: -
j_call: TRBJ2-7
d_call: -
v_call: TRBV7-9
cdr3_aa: CASSRGSGGYEQYF
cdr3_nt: TGTGCCAGCAGCCGCGGGTCCGGTGGCTACGAGCAGTACTTC

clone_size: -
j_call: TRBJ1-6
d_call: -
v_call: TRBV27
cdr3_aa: CASIYPLGAGVVSPLHF
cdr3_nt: TGTGCCAGCATTTATCCCCTCGGGGCAGGGGTGGTTTCACCCCTCCACTTT

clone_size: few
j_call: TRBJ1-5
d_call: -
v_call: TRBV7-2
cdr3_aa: CASSLKAGNQPQHF
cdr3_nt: TGTGCCAGCAGCTTAAAGGCGGGCAATCAGCCCCAGCATTTT

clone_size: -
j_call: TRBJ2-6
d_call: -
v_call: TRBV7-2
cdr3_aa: CASSLVGQISGANVLTF
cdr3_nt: TGTGCCAGCAGCTTAGTCGGACAGATCTCTGGGGCCAACGTCCTGACTTTC

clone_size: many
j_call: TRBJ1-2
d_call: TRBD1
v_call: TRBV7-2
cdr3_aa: CASSLPGGGYTF
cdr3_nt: TGTGCCAGCAGCCTTCCAGGGGGTGGCTACACCTTC

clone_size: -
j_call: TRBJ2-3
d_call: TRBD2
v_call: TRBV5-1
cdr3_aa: CASSLDLAGTDTQYF
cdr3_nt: TGCGCCAGCAGCTTGGATCTAGCGGGAACAGATACGCAGTATTTT

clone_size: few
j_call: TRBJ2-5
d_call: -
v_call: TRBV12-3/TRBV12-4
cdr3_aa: CASSKRNQETQYF
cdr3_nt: TGTGCCAGCAGCAAGCGGAACCAAGAGACCCAGTACTTC

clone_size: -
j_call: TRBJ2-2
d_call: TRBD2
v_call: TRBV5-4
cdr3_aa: CASSQGLAGANTGELFF
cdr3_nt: TGTGCCAGCAGCCAGGGACTAGCGGGAGCGAACACCGGGGAGCTGTTTTTT